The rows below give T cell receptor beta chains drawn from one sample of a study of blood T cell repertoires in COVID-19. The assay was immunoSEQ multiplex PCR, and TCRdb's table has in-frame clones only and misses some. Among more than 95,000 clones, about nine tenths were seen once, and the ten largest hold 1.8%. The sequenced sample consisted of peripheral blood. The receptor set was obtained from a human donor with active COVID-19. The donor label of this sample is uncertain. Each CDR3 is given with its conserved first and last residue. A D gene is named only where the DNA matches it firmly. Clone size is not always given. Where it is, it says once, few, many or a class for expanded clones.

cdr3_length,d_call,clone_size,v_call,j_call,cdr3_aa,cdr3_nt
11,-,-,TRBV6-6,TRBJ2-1,CASKTVNEQFF,TGTGCCAGCAAGACAGTGAATGAGCAGTTCTTC
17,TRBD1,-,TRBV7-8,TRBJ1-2,CASSFHMSGTADYGYTF,TGTGCCAGCAGCTTCCATATGTCGGGGACAGCGGACTATGGCTACACCTTC
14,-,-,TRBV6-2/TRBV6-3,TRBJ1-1,CASSYSGGNTEAFF,TGTGCCAGCAGTTACTCGGGGGGGAACACTGAAGCTTTCTTT
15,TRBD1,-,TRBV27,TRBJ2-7,CASSPGTGVWYEQYF,TGTGCCAGCAGTCCCGGGACAGGGGTATGGTACGAGCAGTACTTC
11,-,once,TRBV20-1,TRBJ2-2,CSARDIGELFF,TGCAGTGCTAGAGATATCGGGGAGCTGTTTTTT
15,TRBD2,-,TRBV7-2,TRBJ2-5,CASSLQGLDIETQYF,TGTGCCAGCAGCTTACAGGGACTAGATATAGAGACCCAGTACTTC
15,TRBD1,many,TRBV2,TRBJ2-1,CASRPGTGANNEQFF,TGTGCCAGCAGGCCCGGGACAGGGGCTAACAATGAGCAGTTCTTC
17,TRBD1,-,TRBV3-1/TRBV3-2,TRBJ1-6,CASSQRRGTGRRSPLHF,TGTGCCAGCAGCCAGAGAAGAGGGACAGGGAGGCGGTCACCCCTCCACTTT
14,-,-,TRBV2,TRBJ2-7,CASAKSGQYYEQYF,TGTGCCAGCGCCAAATCCGGACAGTACTACGAGCAGTACTTC
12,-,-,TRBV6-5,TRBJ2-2,CALAANTGELFF,TGTGCCCTAGCAGCGAACACCGGGGAGCTGTTTTTT
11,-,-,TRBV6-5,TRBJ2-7,CASSFAYEQYF,TGTGCCAGCAGTTTCGCCTACGAGCAGTACTTC
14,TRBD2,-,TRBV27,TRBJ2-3,CASTEGLAGGTQYF,TGTGCCAGCACCGAGGGACTAGCGGGGGGGACGCAGTATTTT
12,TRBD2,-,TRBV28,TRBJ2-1,CASTIQAGEQFF,TGTGCCAGCACCATCCAAGCGGGGGAGCAGTTCTTC
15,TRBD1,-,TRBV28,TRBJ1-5,CASSTGTGNDQPQHF,TGTGCCAGCAGTACCGGGACAGGGAACGATCAGCCCCAGCATTTT
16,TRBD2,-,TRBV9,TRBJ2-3,CASSKRLAGNEDTQYF,TGTGCCAGCAGCAAAAGACTAGCGGGGAATGAAGATACGCAGTATTTT
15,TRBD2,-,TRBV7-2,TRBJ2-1,CASSSTSGGWDEQFF,TGTGCCAGCAGCTCAACTAGCGGGGGGTGGGATGAGCAGTTCTTC
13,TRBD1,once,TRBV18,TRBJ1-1,CASSLTGGTEAFF,TGTGCCAGCTCACTGACAGGGGGCACTGAAGCTTTCTTT
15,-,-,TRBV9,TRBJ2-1,CASSVRIAPYNEQFF,TGTGCCAGCAGCGTACGGATAGCACCCTACAATGAGCAGTTCTTC
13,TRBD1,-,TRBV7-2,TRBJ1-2,CASSSDRAIGYTF,TGTGCCAGCAGTTCAGACAGGGCCATCGGCTACACCTTC
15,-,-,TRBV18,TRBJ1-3,CASSQGQVAGNTIYF,TGTGCCAGCTCGCAGGGCCAGGTTGCTGGAAACACCATATATTTT
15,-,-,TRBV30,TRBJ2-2,CAWGRGHQPTGELFF,TGTGCCTGGGGTCGGGGACACCAACCCACCGGGGAGCTGTTTTTT
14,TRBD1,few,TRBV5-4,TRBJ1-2,CASSIGQGRYGYTF,TGTGCCAGCAGCATCGGACAGGGGAGGTATGGCTACACCTTC
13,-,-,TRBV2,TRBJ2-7,CASSEGRTYEQYF,TGTGCCAGCAGTGAGGGCAGGACCTACGAGCAGTACTTC
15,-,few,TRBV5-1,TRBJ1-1,CASSPEVGSGSEAFF,TGCGCCAGCAGCCCCGAGGTGGGCTCGGGGTCTGAAGCTTTCTTT
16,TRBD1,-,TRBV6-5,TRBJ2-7,CASSYLSGQGTYEQYF,TGTGCCAGCAGTTACCTTTCGGGACAGGGCACCTACGAGCAGTACTTC
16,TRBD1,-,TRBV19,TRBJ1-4,CASSILAGTGGKKLFF,TGTGCCAGTAGTATATTGGCTGGGACAGGGGGCAAAAAACTGTTTTTT
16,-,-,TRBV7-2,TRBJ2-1,CASSSRRTGGVNEQFF,TGTGCCAGCAGCTCACGCCGGACAGGAGGGGTCAATGAGCAGTTCTTC
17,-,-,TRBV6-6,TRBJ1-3,CASSLLVGGPSGNTIYF,TGTGCCAGCAGTCTACTAGTCGGGGGGCCCTCTGGAAACACCATATATTTT
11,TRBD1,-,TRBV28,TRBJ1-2,CASSYRGGYTF,TGTGCCAGCAGTTACAGGGGTGGCTACACCTTC
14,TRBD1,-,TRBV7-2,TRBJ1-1,CASSLDRGNTEAFF,TGTGCCAGCAGCTTAGACAGGGGGAACACTGAAGCTTTCTTT
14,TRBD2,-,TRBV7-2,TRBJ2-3,CASRRTSSTDTQYF,TGTGCCAGCAGAAGGACTAGTAGCACAGATACGCAGTATTTT
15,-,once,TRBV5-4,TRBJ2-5,CASSSGHRGQETQYF,TGTGCCAGCAGCTCGGGCCATAGGGGGCAAGAGACCCAGTACTTC
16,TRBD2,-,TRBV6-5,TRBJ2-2,CASSSMGGKFSGELFF,TGTGCCAGCAGTTCAATGGGGGGGAAATTTAGCGGGGAGCTGTTTTTT
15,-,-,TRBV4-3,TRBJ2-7,CASSQKPTGDYEQYF,TGCGCCAGCAGCCAGAAGCCCACGGGGGACTACGAGCAGTACTTC
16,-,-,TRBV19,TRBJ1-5,CASSPRQGSRSSPQHF,TGTGCCAGTAGTCCCCGGCAGGGTTCGAGGTCCAGCCCCCAGCATTTT
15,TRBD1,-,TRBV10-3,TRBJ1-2,CAISDQGGSGYGYTF,TGTGCCATCAGTGACCAGGGGGGATCGGGATATGGCTACACCTTC
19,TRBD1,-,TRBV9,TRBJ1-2,CASSVDREQGQGEVYGYTF,TGTGCCAGCAGCGTAGATCGCGAACAGGGACAGGGGGAAGTCTATGGCTACACCTTC
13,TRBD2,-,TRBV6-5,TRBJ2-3,CASSRTSGGSQYF,TGTGCCAGCAGCAGGACTAGCGGGGGCTCGCAGTATTTT
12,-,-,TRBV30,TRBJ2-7,CAWSVSLWEQYF,TGTGCCTGGAGTGTCAGTCTCTGGGAGCAGTACTTC
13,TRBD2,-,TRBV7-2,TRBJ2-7,CASSLVAGNEQYF,TGTGCCAGCAGCTTAGTAGCGGGGAACGAGCAGTACTTC
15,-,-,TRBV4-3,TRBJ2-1,CASSQDLLGGNEQFF,TGCGCCAGCAGCCAAGATCTGTTAGGGGGCAATGAGCAGTTCTTC
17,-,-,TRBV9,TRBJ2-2,CASSYKIGGANTGELFF,TGTGCCAGCAGTTATAAAATCGGGGGTGCGAACACCGGGGAGCTGTTTTTT
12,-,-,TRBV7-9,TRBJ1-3,CASSPGSNTIYF,TGTGCCAGCAGCCCAGGTTCGAACACCATATATTTT
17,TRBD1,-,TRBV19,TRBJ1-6,CASSIERGTEYNSPLHF,TGTGCCAGTAGTATAGAGAGGGGGACAGAATATAATTCACCCCTCCACTTT
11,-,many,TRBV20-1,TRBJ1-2,CSARGGLGYTF,TGCAGTGCTAGGGGGGGGTTAGGCTACACCTTC
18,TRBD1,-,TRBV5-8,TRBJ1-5,CASSLFYGRQGQNQPQHF,TGTGCCAGCAGCTTGTTTTACGGGAGACAGGGGCAAAATCAGCCCCAGCATTTT
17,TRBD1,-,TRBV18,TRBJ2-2,CASSPIPGQGYTGELFF,TGTGCCAGCTCACCAATTCCGGGACAGGGTTACACCGGGGAGCTGTTTTTT
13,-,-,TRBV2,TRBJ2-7,CASSEPGAYEQYF,TGTGCCAGCAGTGAACCGGGAGCCTACGAGCAGTACTTC
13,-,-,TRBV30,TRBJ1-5,CAWTGGVGQPQHF,TGTGCCTGGACTGGGGGGGTCGGACAGCCCCAGCATTTT
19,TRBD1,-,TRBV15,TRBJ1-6,CATSSQGGQGASYNSPLHF,TGTGCCACCAGCTCACAGGGGGGACAGGGGGCATCCTATAATTCACCCCTCCACTTT
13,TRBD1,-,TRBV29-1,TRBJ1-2,CSVTGTGIDGYTF,TGCAGCGTAACCGGGACAGGGATAGATGGCTACACCTTC
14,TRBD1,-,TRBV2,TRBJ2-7,CASRQTGGTYEQYF,TGTGCCAGCAGACAAACAGGGGGCACCTACGAGCAGTACTTC
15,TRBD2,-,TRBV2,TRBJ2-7,CASSESLAGFNEQYF,TGTGCCAGCAGTGAATCGCTAGCGGGGTTCAACGAGCAGTACTTC
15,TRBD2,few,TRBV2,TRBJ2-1,CASSETSGNYNEQFF,TGTGCCAGCAGTGAAACTAGCGGTAATTACAATGAGCAGTTCTTC